The present entry profiles one TCR beta chain with its context. These data belong to a study of blood T cell repertoires in COVID-19. Study as a whole: Acute and convalescent COVID-19 specimens originated in the United States, Italy and Spain.

Per the germline V gene, CDR1 is KGHSH and CDR2 is LQKENI. The V end lost 3 bases, the J end lost 1 base, and 7 bases lay between the germline ends. The CDR3 contains 13 residues. Some clones are missing from TCRdb's copy, which holds only in-frame ones; the method was immunoSEQ multiplex PCR. The sample records 13,000 or so clones, 90% being singletons. The chain joins TRBV18 to TRBJ2-7; D is uncertain. This clonotype was sampled from a human donor with active COVID-19. The donor label of this sample is uncertain. Sequencing was carried out using peripheral blood. This CDR3 is CASSPSQSYEQYF. For the CDR3, the DNA is TGTGCCAGCTCACCTTCCCAGTCCTACGAGCAGTACTTC. The whole variable domain, remainder taken from reference TRBV18 and TRBJ2-7, is NAGVMQNPRHLVRRRGQEARLRCSPMKGHSHVYWYRQLPEEGLKFMVYLQKENIIDESGMPKERFSAEFPKEGPSILRIQQVVRGDSAAYFCASSPSQSYEQYFGPGTRLTVT.